What follows is one TCR beta chain and its context. Clones were read by immunoSEQ multiplex PCR, and TCRdb kept only the in-frame ones, dropping some. The sample holds around 40,000 clones; roughly nine tenths are singletons and the top ten take less than 20%. The data were taken from a study of blood T cell repertoires in COVID-19. Per the germline V gene, CDR1 is SGHRS and CDR2 is YFSETQ. The CDR3 is made up of 15 amino acids. J lost 0 bases, V lost 3 bases, and 3 bases had no gene match. The receptor comes from a woman aged 25 to 45 in a cohort sampled during active COVID-19. What was sequenced was peripheral blood. V is TRBV5-1 and J is TRBJ2-3, with 8 bases aligning to TRBD1. CDR3 DNA sequence: TGCGCCAGCAGCTCGGACAGGGCTAGCACAGATACGCAGTATTTT. This gives the protein CASSSDRASTDTQYF.